This entry features one TCR beta chain sequence. Its antigen has not been determined. No quality values exist for individual bases; no much larger clone is one base distant. The treatment or condition label, as the study defines it: around 19 received Ad26.COV2.S at low or high dose, single or two shots; 5 received placebo; per-sample allocation not given. Repertoires of vaccine and placebo recipients were sequenced from samples collected on day 63 after the first injection. Cohort 1b enrolled about 25 adults aged 18-55 years at a single site in Boston, USA, between 29 July and 7 August 2020. As a vaccine, Ad26.COV2.S was a replication-incompetent adenovirus type 26 vector that expressed a prefusion-stabilized SARS-CoV-2 spike protein derived from the original Wuhan strain. The CDR1 and CDR2 encoded by the germline V gene (reference sequence) are LNHNV and YYDKDF. V lost 5 bases and J lost 2 bases; the stretch between them is 22 bases long. CDR3 length: 18 amino acids, cysteine to phenylalanine. Kept here is only the CDR3 DNA, which spans 54 bases and is read in frame from base 1.

TCRbeta CDR3 regions were sequenced with the immunoSEQ Assay. After extraction, genomic DNA underwent amplification by bias-controlled multiplex PCR, followed by high-throughput sequencing. In the paper's pipeline: To quantify the absolute abundance of every unique TCRbeta CDR3 region, sequences were collapsed and filtered. T cell fraction was estimated by normalizing TCRbeta template counts to usable DNA, with usable DNA measured through amplification of reference genes found in all nucleated cells. Repertoire TCRs were annotated as SARS-CoV-2-specific by exact matching of V gene, CDR3 amino acid sequence and J gene to a known reactive TCR set. The reference SARS-CoV-2 TCR set came from MIRA and was filtered for enrichment in COVID-19-positive ImmuneCODE repertoires, removing public or cross-reactive TCRs. Using the MIRA antigens, annotated TCRs were further analysed by specific ORF or by position within an ORF. Breadth was defined as annotated unique rearrangements over total unique productive rearrangements; depth was the summed frequency of those rearrangements. Two-sided Wilcoxon rank-sum tests were applied when comparing TCR breadth between groups. The immuneACCESS repertoire file appears here via TCRdb, limited to in-frame rearrangements. These files lack a portion of the clones; in checked studies, under half of the deficit traces to unresolved V genes, and the cause of the others is not known. From that table come the V and J calls and clone size; the DNA was used to work out D and trimming. The sample includes about 400,000 clones, with 92% observed a single time. Around 1.8% of the sample is in the top ten clones.

The data were taken from a study of Ad26.COV2.S vaccination and SARS-CoV-2 variants (TCRdb year 2021). About the full investigation: Donors in the vaccine arm were drawn from COV1001, a phase I-IIa trial of Ad26.COV2.S in healthy adults that was multicentre, randomized, double-blind and placebo-controlled. Ad26.COV2.S was administered intramuscularly at 5 x 10^10 or 1 x 10^11 viral particles, either as a single shot or as two shots given 56 days apart. The specificity and breadth of SARS-CoV-2-reactive T cell receptors after Ad26.COV2.S vaccination were assessed by TCRbeta repertoire sequencing. The TCR-sequenced set comprised around 30 samples: about 19 Ad26.COV2.S vaccine recipients, 5 placebo recipients and 8 SARS-CoV-2 convalescent individuals. Participants in the trial were split at random into five groups of five each, receiving low-dose or high-dose Ad26.COV2.S once or twice, or else placebo on both occasions. Investigators did not know the trial group allocation while performing experiments and assessing outcomes.

General study outcomes and caveats: Compared with placebo recipients, Ad26.COV2.S recipients showed higher spike-specific TCR breadth (P = 0.0014). Substantial breadth of spike-specific CD8+ and CD4+ T cell responses was reported after vaccination. Non-spike TCR breadth was comparable between vaccine and placebo recipients, consistent with the vaccine containing only spike. According to the authors, total T cell responses may have been underestimated by the TCR breadth and depth analyses. Comparing responses between vaccine doses or regimens was not something the study was powered to do.

The receptor was derived from a person aged 18 to 65 who received the Ad26.COV2.S COVID-19 vaccine or a placebo. The sequences come from peripheral blood, collected in a trial of Ad26.COV2.S vaccine versus placebo. The rearranged segments are TRBV15 and TRBJ1-5, and the D gene may be TRBD1, 5 bases matching. The CDR3: CATSQTGVGVWGNQPQHF. The DNA sequence is TGTGCCACCAGCCAAACGGGGGTTGGAGTATGGGGCAATCAGCCCCAGCATTTT.